These T cell receptor beta chains were read from a single sample in a study of cytomegalovirus exposure and HLA in healthy donors. Measured with immunoSEQ multiplex PCR; TCRdb has only the in-frame clones, and not every one. The sample yields 180,000 or so clones, around 76% seen once. Sequencing was done on a sample of PBMCs. These receptors were collected from a woman aged 25 to 39 in good health and CMV-seropositive. The CDR3 runs from the conserved cysteine through the conserved F or W. The size of a clone is reported for some rows only, either as once, few or many, or as a class for expanded clones.

J	length	size	V	CDR3
TRBJ2-7	18	-	TRBV5-8	CASSFSCLGGDPSDEQYF
TRBJ2-6	16	-	TRBV9	CASSKQGAFGANVLTF
TRBJ1-1	15	-	TRBV9	CASSPHGEGDTEAFF
TRBJ2-1	17	few	TRBV4-1	CASSQTPASGVLNEQFF
TRBJ2-3	17	-	TRBV4-1	CASSQTGTGTSTDTQYF
TRBJ2-3	17	-	TRBV25-1	CASSELKGDGLTDTQYF
TRBJ2-5	15	-	TRBV19	CASSTGTGLAETQYF
TRBJ2-2	13	few	TRBV4-2	CASSRLGGEELFF
TRBJ2-1	15	-	TRBV5-4	CASSPTGGVYNEQFF
TRBJ2-5	13	-	TRBV28	CASSLASAETQYF
TRBJ2-2	15	-	TRBV12-5	CASQPRQNGVGELFF
TRBJ1-2	14	few	TRBV5-1	CASSVGQVDYGYTF
-	14	-	TRBV2	CASGGDRYSYEQYF
TRBJ1-6	14	once	TRBV27	CASTRSSYNSPLHF
TRBJ2-5	13	-	TRBV2	CASSEDGQETQYF
TRBJ1-4	13	-	TRBV28	CASSSATGQKLFF
TRBJ1-6	13	-	TRBV18	CASSTGYNSPLHF
TRBJ2-7	15	-	TRBV7-8	CASSLVPRDSYEQYF
TRBJ1-1	15	-	TRBV5-1	CASSLLDSLNTEAFF
TRBJ1-4	14	once	TRBV13	CASSTQGANEKLFF
TRBJ1-4	14	-	TRBV5-1	CASSSVGRNEKLFF
TRBJ1-6	15	few	TRBV10-3	CAIGLQGAGNSPLHF
TRBJ1-1	14	few	TRBV5-4	CASRGRQGGTEAFF
TRBJ1-5	13	once	TRBV28	CAREPQGNQPQHF
TRBJ1-6	15	few	TRBV7-2	CASSPRDRGYSPLHF
TRBJ1-2	16	-	TRBV4-1	CASSQDLGRGNYGYTF
TRBJ1-6	15	-	TRBV4-3	CASSQDRRGESPLHF
TRBJ2-7	15	-	TRBV14	CASGHLAGLSYEQYF
TRBJ2-3	18	-	TRBV6-1	CASSGSGGRGRSWDTQYF
TRBJ2-1	13	-	TRBV7-3	CASSPGGHNEQFF
-	15	-	TRBV6-6	CASSYSRGRAYEQYF
TRBJ2-5	17	-	TRBV5-1	CASSSGLAGGSLETQYF
TRBJ2-3	13	-	TRBV9	CASSVRGTDTQYF
TRBJ2-7	16	-	TRBV4-3	CASSQFHDGGLYEQYF
TRBJ1-4	14	-	TRBV7-9	CASSSPSGTEKLFF
TRBJ2-1	12	-	TRBV18	CASSLLQDEQFF
TRBJ2-5	14	once	TRBV10-3	CATRGQGSEETQYF
TRBJ2-1	17	-	TRBV4-3	CASSQSHYRGSYNEQFF
TRBJ1-1	11	-	TRBV15	CATSGVTEAFF
TRBJ2-3	14	-	TRBV7-2	CASSHGQNTDTQYF
TRBJ2-3	14	-	TRBV19	CASSKQGPVDTQYF
TRBJ2-7	15	-	TRBV7-9	CASSLSAGGAYEQYF